This T cell receptor (beta chain) was recorded in a study of CXCR3-negative and CXCR3-positive naive CD8 T cells. CDR1 and CDR2 from the germline V gene are SQVTM and ANQGSEA. CDR3 length equals 13 residues. At hundreds of thousands of cells each, triplicate sorts were carried out for each CD8+ T cell subset. Researchers prepared the TRB cDNA libraries using 5' RACE with UMI labels. After re-calling the 5' RACE reads, TCRdb lists one entry per CDR3 protein, DNA absent. Its clone listing holds roughly 45,000 distinct CDR3 sequences. About this clonotype itself: What it recognizes is unknown.

Points from the study as a whole: Naive cells that were CXCR3-positive had more hydrophobic TRB CDR3s (compared with CXCR3-negative naive cells). TCR strength was inferred from TRB CDR3 properties, while surface CD5 was comparable between naive subsets.

Sequenced input: naive CXCR3- CD8+ T cells from blood. Noted subset: CD45RO-CCR7+CD27+CD95- naive CD8+ T cells lacking CXCR3 (TNR3-). The receptor was derived from a human donor in good health. Some clones in this sample may be carry-over from other donors' samples. This sequence joins TRBV29-1 and TRBJ2-1; TCRdb selects TRBD1, and the lack of DNA leaves this call unchecked. The chain's CDR3 is CSVCPPGSNEQFF.